The text below deals with one TCR beta chain. Per germline, CDR1 LGHDT and CDR2 YNNKEL (reference sequence). Trimming removed 2 bases from V and 9 bases from J; junction bases left unmatched: 5. CDR3 size: 15 residues. Libraries were prepared by immunoSEQ multiplex PCR; TCRdb keeps only in-frame clonotypes and omits some of them. This table holds under 300,000 clones, roughly 82% found once. The source of the sample is a study of control samples from healthy donors and cancer patients. This clonotype was sampled from a woman aged 60-70 years with lung cancer. Sequenced: PBMCs. The V and J genes are TRBV3-1 (or the pseudogene TRBV3-2) and TRBJ1-6; 9 bases map to TRBD1. The CDR3 loop is CASSQRRQGVSPLHF. The CDR3 DNA reads as TGTGCCAGCAGCCAAAGACGACAGGGGGTTTCACCCCTCCACTTT.